This T cell receptor beta chain is from a study of blood T cell repertoires in COVID-19. The wider study: Sample material is recorded as cDNA or gDNA derived from T cells, B-cell-depleted T cells, or PBMCs.

Under the authors' procedure: Estimates of nucleated cell counts were drawn from the amplification of reference gene primers. The method was immunoSEQ multiplex PCR; TCRdb's version includes in-frame clones alone and lacks a portion of them. That table is the source of V, J and clone size, and D and trimming were worked out from the DNA. Of around 140,000 clones in the sample, 80% to 90% were seen once. Looked up from germline, CDR1 is KGHDR and CDR2 is SFDVKD. V gave up 5 bases and J gave up 11 bases, with 20 bases separating them. The CDR3 runs 14 residues. Seattle researchers signed up patients amid active infection and tracked them longitudinally.

This chain connects TRBV24-1 to TRBJ1-1; tentative D call: TRBD1 (6 bases). The receptor comes from a man between 18 and 29 years old with COVID-19, enrolled during active disease. The sequenced sample was peripheral blood. The CDR3 DNA is TGTGCCACCAGTGCCGCCCATCGGGCAGGACAGGCTTTCTTT. Amino acid sequence: CATSAAHRAGQAFF.